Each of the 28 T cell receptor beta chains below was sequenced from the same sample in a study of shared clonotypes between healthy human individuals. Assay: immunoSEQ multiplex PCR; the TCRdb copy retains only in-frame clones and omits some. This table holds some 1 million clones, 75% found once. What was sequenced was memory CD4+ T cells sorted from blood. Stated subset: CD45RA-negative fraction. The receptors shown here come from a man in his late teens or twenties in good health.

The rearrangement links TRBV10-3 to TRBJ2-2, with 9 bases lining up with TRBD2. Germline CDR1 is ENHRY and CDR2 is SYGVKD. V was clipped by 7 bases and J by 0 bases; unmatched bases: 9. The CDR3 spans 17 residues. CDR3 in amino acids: CAINPSGGRSNTGELFF. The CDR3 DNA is TGTGCCATCAACCCGAGCGGGGGGCGCTCGAACACCGGGGAGCTGTTTTTT.

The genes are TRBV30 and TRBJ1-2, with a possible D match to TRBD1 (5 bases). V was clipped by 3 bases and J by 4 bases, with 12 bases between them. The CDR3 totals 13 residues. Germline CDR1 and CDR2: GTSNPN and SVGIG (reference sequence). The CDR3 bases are TGTGCCTGGAGAGTAAACGGGGGCTATGGCTACACCTTC. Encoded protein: CAWRVNGGYGYTF. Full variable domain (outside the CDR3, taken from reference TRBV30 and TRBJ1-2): SQTIHQWPATLVQPVGSPLSLECTVEGTSNPNLYWYRQAAGRGLQLLFYSVGIGQISSEVPQNLSASRPQDRQFILSSKKLLLSDSGFYLCAWRVNGGYGYTFGSGTRLTVV.

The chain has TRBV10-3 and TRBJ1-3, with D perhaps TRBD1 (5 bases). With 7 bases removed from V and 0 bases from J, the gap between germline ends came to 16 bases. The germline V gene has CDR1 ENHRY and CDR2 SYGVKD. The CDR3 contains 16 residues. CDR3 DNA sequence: TGTGCCATCACCGACCTTGGCAGGGACTCTGGAAACACCATATATTTT. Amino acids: CAITDLGRDSGNTIYF.

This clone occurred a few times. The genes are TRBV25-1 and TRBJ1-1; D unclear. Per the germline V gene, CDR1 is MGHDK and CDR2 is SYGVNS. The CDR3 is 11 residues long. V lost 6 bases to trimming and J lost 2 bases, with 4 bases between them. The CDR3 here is CASSHNTEAFF. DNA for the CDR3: TGTGCCAGCAGCCATAACACTGAAGCTTTCTTT.

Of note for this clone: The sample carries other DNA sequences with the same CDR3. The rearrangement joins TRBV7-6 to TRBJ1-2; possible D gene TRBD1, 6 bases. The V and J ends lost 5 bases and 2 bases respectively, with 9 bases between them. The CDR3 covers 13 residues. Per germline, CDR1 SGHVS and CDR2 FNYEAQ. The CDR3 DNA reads TGTGCCAGCAGCAGAGGACAGAACTATGGCTACACCTTC. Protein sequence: CASSRGQNYGYTF.

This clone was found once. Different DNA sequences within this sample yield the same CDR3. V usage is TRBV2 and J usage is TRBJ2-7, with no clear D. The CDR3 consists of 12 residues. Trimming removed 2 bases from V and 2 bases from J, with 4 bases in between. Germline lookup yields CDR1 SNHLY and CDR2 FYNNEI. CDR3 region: CASSERAYEQYF. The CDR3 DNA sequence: TGTGCCAGCAGTGAAAGGGCCTACGAGCAGTACTTC. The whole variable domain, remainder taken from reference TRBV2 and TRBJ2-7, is EPEVTQTPSHQVTQMGQEVILRCVPISNHLYFYWYRQILGQKVEFLVSFYNNEISEKSEIFDDQFSVERPDGSNFTLKIRSTKLEDSAMYFCASSERAYEQYFGPGTRLTVT.

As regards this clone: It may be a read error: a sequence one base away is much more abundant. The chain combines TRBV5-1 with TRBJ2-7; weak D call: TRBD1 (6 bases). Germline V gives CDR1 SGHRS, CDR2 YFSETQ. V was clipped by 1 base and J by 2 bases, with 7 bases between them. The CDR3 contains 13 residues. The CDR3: CASSLNRAYEQYF. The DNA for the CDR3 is TGCGCCAGCAGCTTGAACAGGGCCTACGAGCAGTACTTC.

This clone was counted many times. DNA for the CDR3: TGTGCTAGTGGTCCATTGGGGGCTCGGGAGCTGTTTTTT. This translates into CASGPLGARELFF. The J gene is TRBJ2-2, the V gene TRBV12-5, with D perhaps matching TRBD1 (6 bases). Germline CDR1 reads LGHNT; CDR2 reads FRNRAP. There are 13 residues in the CDR3. V lost 5 bases and J lost 9, with 13 bases in between.

CDR3 in DNA: TGTGCCAGCAGCCCCAGACAGGACCGAAACACCATATATTTT. It encodes CASSPRQDRNTIYF. J is TRBJ1-3 and V is TRBV7-2, with D possibly TRBD1 on 6 matching bases. Trimming took 5 bases from V and 5 from J, leaving 13 bases between them. The V gene's germline CDR1 is SGHTA and CDR2 FQGNSA. The CDR3 is made up of 14 amino acids. Complete variable domain (other parts from reference TRBV7-2 and TRBJ1-3): GAGVSQSPSNKVTEKGKDVELRCDPISGHTALYWYRQSLGQGLEFLIYFQGNSAPDKSGLPSDRFSAERTGGSVSTLTIQRTQQEDSAVYLCASSPRQDRNTIYFGEGSWLTVV.

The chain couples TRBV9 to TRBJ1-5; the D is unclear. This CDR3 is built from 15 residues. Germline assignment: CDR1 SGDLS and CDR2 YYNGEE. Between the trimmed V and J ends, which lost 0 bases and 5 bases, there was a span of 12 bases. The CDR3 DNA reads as TGTGCCAGCAGCGTAGGTGAAGGGAGAGATCAGCCCCAGCATTTT. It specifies CASSVGEGRDQPQHF.

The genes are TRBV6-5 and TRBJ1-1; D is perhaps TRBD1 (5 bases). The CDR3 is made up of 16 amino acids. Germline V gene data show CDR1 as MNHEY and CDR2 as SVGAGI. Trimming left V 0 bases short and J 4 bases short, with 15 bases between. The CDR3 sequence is CASSYSRNGGTTEAFF. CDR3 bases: TGTGCCAGCAGTTACTCAAGAAACGGGGGTACCACTGAAGCTTTCTTT.

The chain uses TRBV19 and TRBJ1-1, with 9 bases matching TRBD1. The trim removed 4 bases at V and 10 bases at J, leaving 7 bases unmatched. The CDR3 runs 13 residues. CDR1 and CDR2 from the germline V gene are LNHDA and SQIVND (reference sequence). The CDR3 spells CASSTGTGRGAFF. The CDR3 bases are TGTGCCAGTAGTACCGGGACAGGGAGAGGAGCTTTCTTT.

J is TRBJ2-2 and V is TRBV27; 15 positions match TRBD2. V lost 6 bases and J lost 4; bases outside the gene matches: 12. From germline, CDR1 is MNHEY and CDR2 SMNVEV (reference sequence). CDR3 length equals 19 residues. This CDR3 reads CASRYRGLAGGLSTGELFF. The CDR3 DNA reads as TGTGCCAGCAGATATCGCGGACTAGCGGGGGGGCTTAGCACCGGGGAGCTGTTTTTT.

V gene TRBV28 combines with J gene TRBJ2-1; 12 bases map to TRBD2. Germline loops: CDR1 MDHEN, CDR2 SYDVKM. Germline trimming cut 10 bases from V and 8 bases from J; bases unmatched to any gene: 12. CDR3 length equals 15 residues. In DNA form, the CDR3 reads TGTGCCATCCTTCCGGGACTAGCGGGTACGGATGAGCAGTTCTTC. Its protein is CAILPGLAGTDEQFF.

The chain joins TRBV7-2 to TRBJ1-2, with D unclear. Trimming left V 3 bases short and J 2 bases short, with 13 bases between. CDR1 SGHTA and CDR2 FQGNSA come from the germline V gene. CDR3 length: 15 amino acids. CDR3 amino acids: CASSLGGKTNYGYTF. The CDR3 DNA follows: TGTGCCAGCAGCTTGGGAGGTAAAACCAACTATGGCTACACCTTC.

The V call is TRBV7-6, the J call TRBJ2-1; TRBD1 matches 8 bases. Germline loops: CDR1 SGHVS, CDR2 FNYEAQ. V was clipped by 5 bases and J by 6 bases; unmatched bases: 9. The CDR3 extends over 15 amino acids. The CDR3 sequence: CASSLWQGAINEQFF. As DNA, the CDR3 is TGTGCCAGCAGCCTATGGCAGGGGGCGATCAATGAGCAGTTCTTC. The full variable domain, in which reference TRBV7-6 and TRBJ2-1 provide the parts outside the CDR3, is GAGVSQSPRYKVTKRGQDVALRCDPISGHVSLYWYRQALGQGPEFLTYFNYEAQQDKSGLPNDRFSAERPEGSISTLTIQRTEQRDSAMYRCASSLWQGAINEQFFGPGTRLTVL.

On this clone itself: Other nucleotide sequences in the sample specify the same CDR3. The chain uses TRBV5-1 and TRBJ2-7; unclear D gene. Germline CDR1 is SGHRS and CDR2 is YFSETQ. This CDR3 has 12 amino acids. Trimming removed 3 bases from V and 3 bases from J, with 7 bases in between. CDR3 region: CASSSTRYEQYF. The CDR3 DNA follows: TGCGCCAGCAGCTCGACACGCTACGAGCAGTACTTC.

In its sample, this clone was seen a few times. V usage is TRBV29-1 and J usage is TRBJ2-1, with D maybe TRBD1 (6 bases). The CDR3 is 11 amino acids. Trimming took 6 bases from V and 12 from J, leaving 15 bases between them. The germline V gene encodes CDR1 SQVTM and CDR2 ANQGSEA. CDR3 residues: CSVAGVSGQFF. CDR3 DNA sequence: TGCAGCGTCGCAGGGGTTTCGGGGCAGTTCTTC.

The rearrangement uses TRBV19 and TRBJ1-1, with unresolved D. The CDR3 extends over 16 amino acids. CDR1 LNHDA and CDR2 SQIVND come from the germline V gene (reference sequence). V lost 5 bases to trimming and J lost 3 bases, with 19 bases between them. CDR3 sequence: CASSSRTLLGYTEAFF. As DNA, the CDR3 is TGTGCCAGTAGTTCTCGGACCCTGTTGGGGTACACTGAAGCTTTCTTT.

The CDR3 DNA is TGCGCCAGCAGCCTCCTGACTAGCGGGAGTGACGAGCAGTACTTC. Amino acid sequence: CASSLLTSGSDEQYF. This rearrangement joins TRBV5-1 to TRBJ2-7; TRBD2 agrees at 12 bases. Per germline, CDR1 SGHRS and CDR2 YFSETQ. The CDR3 has 15 residues. Trimming cost V 4 bases and J 5 bases; bases outside gene matches: 7.

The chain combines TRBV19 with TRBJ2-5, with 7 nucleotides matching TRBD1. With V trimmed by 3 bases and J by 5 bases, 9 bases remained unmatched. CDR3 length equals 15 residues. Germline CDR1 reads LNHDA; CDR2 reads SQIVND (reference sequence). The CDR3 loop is CASSMVPGGRETQYF. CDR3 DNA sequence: TGTGCCAGTAGTATGGTCCCAGGGGGTAGGGAGACCCAGTACTTC.

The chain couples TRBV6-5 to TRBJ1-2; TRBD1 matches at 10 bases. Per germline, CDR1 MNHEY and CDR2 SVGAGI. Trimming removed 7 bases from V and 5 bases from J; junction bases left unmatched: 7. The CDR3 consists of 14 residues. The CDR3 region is CASNRDRGGYGYTF. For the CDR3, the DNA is TGTGCCAGCAATCGGGACAGGGGCGGATATGGCTACACCTTC.

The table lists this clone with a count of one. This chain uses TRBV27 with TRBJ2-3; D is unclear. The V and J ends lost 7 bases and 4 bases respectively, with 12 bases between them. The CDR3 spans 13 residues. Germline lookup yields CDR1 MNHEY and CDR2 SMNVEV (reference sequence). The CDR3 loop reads CASTRPGSDTQYF. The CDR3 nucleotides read TGTGCCAGCACTCGACCGGGTTCAGATACGCAGTATTTT.

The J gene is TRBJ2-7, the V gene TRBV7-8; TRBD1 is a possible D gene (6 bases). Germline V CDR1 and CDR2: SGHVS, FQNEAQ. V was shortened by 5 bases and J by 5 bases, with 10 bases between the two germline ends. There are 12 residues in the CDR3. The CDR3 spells CASSTGQHEQYF. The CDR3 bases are TGTGCCAGCAGCACAGGGCAGCACGAGCAGTACTTC.

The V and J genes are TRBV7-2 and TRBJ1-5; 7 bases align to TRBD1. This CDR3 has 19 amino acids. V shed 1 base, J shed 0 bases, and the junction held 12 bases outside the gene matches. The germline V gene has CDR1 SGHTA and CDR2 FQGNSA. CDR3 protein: CASSLEGAVPRYSNQPQHF. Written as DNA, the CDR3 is TGTGCCAGCAGCTTAGAGGGGGCGGTCCCTCGCTATAGCAATCAGCCCCAGCATTTT.

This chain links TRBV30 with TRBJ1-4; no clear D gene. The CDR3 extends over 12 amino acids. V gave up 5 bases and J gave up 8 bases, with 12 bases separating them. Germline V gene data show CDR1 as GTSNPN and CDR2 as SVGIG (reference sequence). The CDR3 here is CAWGQYGEKLFF. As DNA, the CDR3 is TGTGCCTGGGGGCAATACGGGGAAAAACTGTTTTTT.

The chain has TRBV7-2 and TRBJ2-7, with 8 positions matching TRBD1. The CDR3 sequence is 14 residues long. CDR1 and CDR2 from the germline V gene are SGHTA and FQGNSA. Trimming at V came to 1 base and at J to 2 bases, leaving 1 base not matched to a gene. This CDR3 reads CASSLGDRPYEQYF. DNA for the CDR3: TGTGCCAGCAGCTTAGGGGACAGGCCCTACGAGCAGTACTTC.

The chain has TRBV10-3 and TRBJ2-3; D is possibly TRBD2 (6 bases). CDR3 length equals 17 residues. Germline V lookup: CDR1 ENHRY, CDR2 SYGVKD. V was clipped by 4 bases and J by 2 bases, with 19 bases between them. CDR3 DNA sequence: TGTGCCATCAGTGCGGCGGGACTCAGCTTTTCCACAGATACGCAGTATTTT. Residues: CAISAAGLSFSTDTQYF.